This T cell receptor beta chain was captured in a study of OX40 agonist ivuxolimab in advanced cancers. On the study more broadly: In this trial design, patients received ivuxolimab intravenously at 0.01 to 10 mg/kg every 2 weeks. Antecedent anti-PD-1, anti-PD-L1 or anti-CTLA-4 therapy was permissible, with roughly 36% having received some.

The repertoire was sequenced with immunoSEQ multiplex PCR; TCRdb's copy has only in-frame clones and lacks some. The sample has 65,000 to 95,000 clones; more than 70% are singletons. The study, taken as a whole, reports: Averaging showed that CD8+ T cells had more expanded clones than CD4+ did. It was not determined which antigens were specifically recognized by the peripheral T cells that had undergone clonal expansion.

The V gene's germline CDR1 is LNHDA and CDR2 SQIVND (reference sequence). The CDR3 is 16 amino acids. Trimming cost V 7 bases and J 10 bases; bases outside gene matches: 16. On this clone: Its antigen is not identified.

The rearrangement joins TRBV19 to TRBJ2-1; 10 bases line up with TRBD2. The input for sequencing was CD4+ or CD8+ T cells sorted from blood, taken in a trial of the OX40 agonist ivuxolimab. This TCR derives from an adult with an advanced solid tumor such as melanoma, head and neck, liver or kidney cancer. CDR3 region: CASTALAGRVLGEQFF. The DNA of the CDR3 is TGTGCCAGTACTGCACTAGCGGGACGAGTCCTGGGGGAGCAGTTCTTC.